This T cell receptor beta chain emerged from a study of blood T cells in healthy people across ages. Healthy Russian Caucasian donors spanned ages roughly 6 to 90 years. Primed by a sample-barcoded 5' primer and a J-beta primer mix, a second PCR proceeded for 7 to 11 cycles. The template-switch adaptor, which had 12 random nucleotides, put a tag on each cDNA molecule. In TCRdb, the 5' RACE reads were re-called with MiXCR into one record per CDR3 protein. Of hundreds of thousands of distinct CDR3 sequences in the sample, roughly 50% were seen once. Study-wide results and limits: Higher diversity and more naive CD4+ cells were features of long-lived donors, compared to aged donors. Because sorting was not performed, PBMCs prevented conclusive naive versus antigen-experienced comparison.

Comment on this clonotype: Its specificity is unknown.

CDR1 and CDR2 from the germline V gene are SNHLY and FYNNEI. This CDR3 spans 13 amino acids. V was cut by 8 bases and J by 4 bases, with 14 bases left in between. The V gene is TRBV2, the J gene TRBJ1-1, with D hard to call. Sequenced input: blood. This TCR came from a man under 40 in good health. CDR3 nucleotides: TGTGCCAGCGGAGGACGGGAGCTCACTGAAGCTTTCTTT. Protein: CASGGRELTEAFF. The whole variable domain, remainder taken from reference TRBV2 and TRBJ1-1, is EPEVTQTPSHQVTQMGQEVILRCVPISNHLYFYWYRQILGQKVEFLVSFYNNEISEKSEIFDDQFSVERPDGSNFTLKIRSTKLEDSAMYFCASGGRELTEAFFGQGTRLTVV.